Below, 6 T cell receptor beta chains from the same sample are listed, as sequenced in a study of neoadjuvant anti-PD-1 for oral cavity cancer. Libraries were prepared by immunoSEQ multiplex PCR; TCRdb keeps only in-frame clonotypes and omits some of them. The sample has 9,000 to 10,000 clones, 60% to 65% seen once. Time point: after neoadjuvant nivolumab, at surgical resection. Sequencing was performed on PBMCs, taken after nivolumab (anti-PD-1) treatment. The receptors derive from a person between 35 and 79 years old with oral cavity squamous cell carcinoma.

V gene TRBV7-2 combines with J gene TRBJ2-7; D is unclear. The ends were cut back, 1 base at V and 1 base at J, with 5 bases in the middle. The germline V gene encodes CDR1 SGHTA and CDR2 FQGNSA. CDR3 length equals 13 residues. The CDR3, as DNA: TGTGCCAGCAGCTTAGAGAGGTCCTACGAGCAGTACTTC. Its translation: CASSLERSYEQYF. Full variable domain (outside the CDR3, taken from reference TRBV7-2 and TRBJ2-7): GAGVSQSPSNKVTEKGKDVELRCDPISGHTALYWYRQSLGQGLEFLIYFQGNSAPDKSGLPSDRFSAERTGGSVSTLTIQRTQQEDSAVYLCASSLERSYEQYFGPGTRLTVT.

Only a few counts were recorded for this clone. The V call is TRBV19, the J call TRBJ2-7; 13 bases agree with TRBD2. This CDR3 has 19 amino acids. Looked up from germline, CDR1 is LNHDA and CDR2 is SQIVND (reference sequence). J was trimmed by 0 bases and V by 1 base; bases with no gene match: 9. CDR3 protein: CASSIAGTSGTRLSYEQYF. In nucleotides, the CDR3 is TGTGCCAGTAGTATAGCCGGGACTAGCGGGACCCGCCTCTCCTACGAGCAGTACTTC.

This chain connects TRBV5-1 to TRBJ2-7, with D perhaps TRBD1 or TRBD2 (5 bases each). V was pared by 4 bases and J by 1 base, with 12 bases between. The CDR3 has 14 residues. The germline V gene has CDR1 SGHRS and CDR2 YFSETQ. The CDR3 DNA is TGCGCCAGCAGCCTAGGGGACCCTTCCTACGAGCAGTACTTC. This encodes CASSLGDPSYEQYF.

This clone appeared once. The DNA for the CDR3 is TGCGCCAGCAGCTTGAAGGTTAACACTGAAGCTTTCTTT. This translates into CASSLKVNTEAFF. The gene calls are TRBV5-1 and TRBJ1-1; D is unclear. CDR3 size: 13 residues. The germline V and J ends were trimmed by 1 base and 2 bases, with 6 bases remaining between them. The V gene's germline CDR1 is SGHRS and CDR2 YFSETQ.

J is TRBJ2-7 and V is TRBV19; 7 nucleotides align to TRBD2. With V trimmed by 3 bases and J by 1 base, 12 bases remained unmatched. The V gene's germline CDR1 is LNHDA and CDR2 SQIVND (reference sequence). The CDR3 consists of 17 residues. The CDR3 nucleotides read TGTGCCAGTAGTATTACCCCTATCGGGAGGACATCCTACGAGCAGTACTTC. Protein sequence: CASSITPIGRTSYEQYF. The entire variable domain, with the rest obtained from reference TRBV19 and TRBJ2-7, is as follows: DGGITQSPKYLFRKEGQNVTLSCEQNLNHDAMYWYRQDPGQGLRLIYYSQIVNDFQKGDIAEGYSVSREKKESFPLTVTSAQKNPTAFYLCASSITPIGRTSYEQYFGPGTRLTVT.

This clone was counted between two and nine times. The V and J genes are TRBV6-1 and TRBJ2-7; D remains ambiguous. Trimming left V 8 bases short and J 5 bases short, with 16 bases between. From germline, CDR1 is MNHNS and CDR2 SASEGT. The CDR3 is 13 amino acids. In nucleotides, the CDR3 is TGTGCCAGCTCGACCCTCCTCAGAGACGAGCAGTACTTC. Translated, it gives CASSTLLRDEQYF.